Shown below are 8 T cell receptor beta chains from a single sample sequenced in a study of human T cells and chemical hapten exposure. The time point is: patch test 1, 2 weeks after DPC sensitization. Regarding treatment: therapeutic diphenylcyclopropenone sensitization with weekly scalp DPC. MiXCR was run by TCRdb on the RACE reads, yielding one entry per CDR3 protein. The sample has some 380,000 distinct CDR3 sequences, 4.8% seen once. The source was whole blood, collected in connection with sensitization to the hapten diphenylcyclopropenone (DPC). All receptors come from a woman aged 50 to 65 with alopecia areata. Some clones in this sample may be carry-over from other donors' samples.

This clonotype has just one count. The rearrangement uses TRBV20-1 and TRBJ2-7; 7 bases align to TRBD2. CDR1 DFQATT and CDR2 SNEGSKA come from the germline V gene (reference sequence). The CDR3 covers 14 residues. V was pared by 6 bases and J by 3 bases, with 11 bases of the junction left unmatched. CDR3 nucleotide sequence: TGCAGTGCCACCAATTGGAGCGGGAACTACGAGCAGTACTTC. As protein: CSATNWSGNYEQYF.

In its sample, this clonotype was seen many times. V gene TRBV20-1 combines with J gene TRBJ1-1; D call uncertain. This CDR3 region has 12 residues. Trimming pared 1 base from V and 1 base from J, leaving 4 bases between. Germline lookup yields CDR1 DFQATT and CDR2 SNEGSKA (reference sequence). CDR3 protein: CSARVGNTEAFF. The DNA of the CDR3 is TGCAGTGCTAGAGTTGGGAACACTGAAGCTTTCTTT.

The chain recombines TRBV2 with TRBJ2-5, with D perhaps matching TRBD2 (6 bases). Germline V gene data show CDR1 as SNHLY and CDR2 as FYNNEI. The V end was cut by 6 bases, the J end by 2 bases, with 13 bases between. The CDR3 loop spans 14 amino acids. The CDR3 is CASSAPGGQETQYF. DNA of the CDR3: TGTGCCAGCAGCGCCCCTGGAGGGCAAGAGACCCAGTACTTC.

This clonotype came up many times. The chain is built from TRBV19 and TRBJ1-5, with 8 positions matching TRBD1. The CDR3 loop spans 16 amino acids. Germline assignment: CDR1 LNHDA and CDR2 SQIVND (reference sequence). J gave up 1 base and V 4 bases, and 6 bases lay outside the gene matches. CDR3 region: CASSRPGTGSNQPQHF. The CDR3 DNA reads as TGTGCCAGTAGTAGACCCGGGACAGGCAGCAATCAGCCCCAGCATTTT.

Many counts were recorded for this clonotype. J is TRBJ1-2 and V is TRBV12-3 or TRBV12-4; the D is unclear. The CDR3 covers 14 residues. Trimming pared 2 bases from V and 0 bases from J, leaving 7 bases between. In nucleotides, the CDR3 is TGTGCCAGCAGTTTACTCCGGTCTAACTATGGCTACACCTTC. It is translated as CASSLLRSNYGYTF.

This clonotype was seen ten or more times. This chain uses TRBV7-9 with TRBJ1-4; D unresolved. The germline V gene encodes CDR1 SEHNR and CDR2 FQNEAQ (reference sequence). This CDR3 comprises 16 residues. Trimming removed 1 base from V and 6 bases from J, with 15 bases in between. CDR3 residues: CASSLGAPIVDEKLFF. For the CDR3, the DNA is TGTGCCAGCAGCTTAGGTGCGCCGATAGTTGATGAAAAACTGTTTTTT.

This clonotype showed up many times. Here the CDR3 reads CASSLEGPYNEQFF. In DNA form, the CDR3 reads TGTGCCAGCAGTTTAGAGGGGCCCTACAATGAGCAGTTCTTC. The chain recombines TRBV12-3 or TRBV12-4 with TRBJ2-1, with a possible D match to TRBD1 (5 bases). V gave up 1 base and J gave up 2 bases, with 6 bases separating them. This CDR3 has 14 residues.

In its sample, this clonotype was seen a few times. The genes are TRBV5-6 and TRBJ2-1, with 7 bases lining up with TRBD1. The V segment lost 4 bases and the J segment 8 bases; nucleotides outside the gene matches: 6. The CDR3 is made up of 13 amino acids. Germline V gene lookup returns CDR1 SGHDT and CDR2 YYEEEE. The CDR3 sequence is CASSGWQGDEQFF. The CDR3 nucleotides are TGTGCCAGCAGCGGGTGGCAGGGGGATGAGCAGTTCTTC.